This T cell receptor beta chain was identified in a study of blood T cell repertoires in COVID-19 (dated by TCRdb to 2019 to 2021). As for the study more broadly: ImmuneRACE Cohort 3 recovered participants were defined by two consecutive negative NP/OP PCR tests, healthcare professional clearance, or symptom resolution. Samples from collaborators originated in the United States, Italy and Spain and spanned both the acute and convalescent phases of COVID-19. The prospective study material was composed of cDNA or gDNA derived from T cells, B-cell-depleted T cells, or PBMCs. The dataset comprised deeply sampled blood TCRbeta repertoires from subjects exposed to, actively infected with, or recovered from COVID-19. The repertoires were released in a freely available public database intended as a resource for research on the immune response to SARS-CoV-2. Samples came from the ongoing ImmuneRACE study (first 160 participants) plus 1,254 subjects from 6 global collaborators. Sample metadata almost always included a de-identified subject ID, COVID-19 status, age in years and sex. Where available, HLA class I and class II types were taken from metadata supplied by the sample provider and were not determined by assay-based typing. What the authors observed across the whole study: The amount of clinical and demographic metadata varied by source and participant and was provided uncurated.

Participants in the prospective study were enrolled through a virtual design, were aged 18 to 89 years, and lived in roughly 26 United States geographic areas. In the prospective study, cohorts were assigned on the basis of participant-reported clinical history obtained from a screening survey and a study questionnaire. In the prospective study, mobile phlebotomists collected whole blood, serum and a nasopharyngeal or oropharyngeal swab from each participant. Additional blood draws and questionnaires over an approximately 2-month period could optionally be provided by prospective study participants. Prospective study blood samples were shipped either frozen or at room temperature before DNA extraction. TCRbeta CDR3 regions were amplified from genomic DNA using the immunoSEQ Assay, a bias-controlled multiplex PCR. As for the original processing: The number of nucleated cells in each sample was estimated from the amplification of reference gene primers within the assay. Sequence reads were collapsed and filtered to measure the absolute abundance of every unique TCRbeta CDR3 rearrangement. Productive Simpson clonality was computed per sample as the square root of Simpson's diversity index over productive rearrangements. As stored in TCRdb, this immuneACCESS dataset retains in-frame rearrangements with V and J assigned. A fraction of the clones does not appear; measured against another copy, unresolved V genes explain less than half of the discrepancy, and the remainder lacks a known reason. That table gives V, J and clone size, and the DNA gave D and trimming. For this sample the table gives 250,000 to 300,000 clones, of which about 88% were detected only once. In total, the top ten clones hold around 2% of the sample.

For this clone: Its specific antigen is unknown. Base qualities were left out, and no much larger clone turns up one base away.

This clonotype originated in a woman aged 55-69 years in a cohort exposed to, infected with or recovered from COVID-19 (not recorded which). Sequenced sample: PBMCs or T cells enriched from blood (not recorded which).

The base sequence is TGTGCCAGCAGCCCCAGGGGGCGGTCACCCCTCCACTTT. It specifies CASSPRGRSPLHF. The sequence joins TRBV28 to TRBJ1-6, with 8 junctional bases fitting TRBD1. From the germline V gene, CDR1 is MDHEN and CDR2 is SYDVKM. Counted from cysteine to phenylalanine, this CDR3 has 13 amino acids. Solely the CDR3 DNA is kept, with 39 bases framed from the first base. Unmatched junction bases come to 5, with V trimmed by 6 bases and J by 10 bases. The full variable domain, with segments outside the CDR3 supplied by the reference TRBV28 and TRBJ1-6 proteins, appears as DVKVTQSSRYLVKRTGEKVFLECVQDMDHENMFWYRQDPGLGLRLIYFSYDVKMKEKGDIPEGYSVSREKKERFSLILESASTNQTSMYLCASSPRGRSPLHFGNGTRLTVT.